This T cell receptor beta chain emerged from a study of control samples from healthy donors and cancer patients. Deletions cut 3 bases from V and 5 bases from J, with 13 bases between. The CDR3 runs 14 residues. Per the germline V gene, CDR1 is LNHDA and CDR2 is SQIVND (reference sequence). Generated by immunoSEQ multiplex PCR, the TCRdb table keeps only in-frame clones and is missing some. The sample lists about 98,000 clones; more than 75% were seen once. The sample consisted of blood. This receptor was identified in a man aged 55 to 70 in good health. The genes are TRBV19 and TRBJ1-1, with D tentatively TRBD1 (5 bases). CDR3 sequence (DNA): TGTGCCAGTAGTATTCGAGGGGCGGGAACTGAAGCTTTCTTT. Translation gives CASSIRGAGTEAFF. Supplemented by reference TRBV19 and TRBJ1-1, the full variable domain reads DGGITQSPKYLFRKEGQNVTLSCEQNLNHDAMYWYRQDPGQGLRLIYYSQIVNDFQKGDIAEGYSVSREKKESFPLTVTSAQKNPTAFYLCASSIRGAGTEAFFGQGTRLTVV.